This T cell receptor beta chain was recorded in a study of cytomegalovirus exposure and HLA in healthy donors. Measured with immunoSEQ multiplex PCR; TCRdb has only the in-frame clones, and not every one. The repertoire holds roughly 190,000 clones, with about 83% as singletons. In germline, CDR1 is MNHNY, CDR2 SVGAGI (reference sequence). V was shortened by 7 bases and J by 1 base, with 16 bases between the two germline ends. The CDR3 loop spans 15 amino acids. Separate from the approximately 650-subject first cohort, the 120-subject validation cohort was the one that the donors belonged to. The chain recombines TRBV6-6 with TRBJ1-1; D is uncertain. The sequence was collected from a young woman in good health and CMV-seronegative. Sequences were obtained from PBMCs. CDR3 sequence: CASTTQQAPNTEAFF. In DNA, the CDR3 is TGTGCCAGCACTACCCAGCAGGCCCCGAACACTGAAGCTTTCTTT.